Listed below are T cell receptor beta chains from one sample, sequenced in a study of ipilimumab plus nivolumab after autologous stem cell transplantation. Sequenced by immunoSEQ multiplex PCR; TCRdb stores in-frame clones only, minus some. The sample includes roughly 12,000 clones, around 73% of them seen just once. Sequencing was performed on PBMCs, taken in a trial of ipilimumab plus nivolumab as post-transplant consolidation. Receptors originate from a male donor with diffuse large B-cell lymphoma. The CDR3 runs from the conserved cysteine through the conserved F or W. D genes are given only for firm matches. Some rows have no size entry. The others give once, few or many, or a class for an expanded clone.

size: few
J: TRBJ2-6
D: NA
V: TRBV21-1
CDR3: CASSTSTGTPTGANVLTF
DNA: TGTGCCAGCAGCACCTCTACAGGGACCCCCACAGGGGCCAACGTCCTGACTTTC

size: few
J: TRBJ2-7
D: TRBD2
V: TRBV7-2
CDR3: CASSLWRGAPYEQYF
DNA: TGTGCCAGCAGCTTGTGGCGGGGGGCGCCCTACGAGCAGTACTTC

size: few
J: TRBJ2-5
D: NA
V: TRBV4-1
CDR3: CASSPIWGAAETQYF
DNA: TGCGCCAGCAGCCCGATCTGGGGCGCGGCGGAGACCCAGTACTTC

size: medium-sized
J: TRBJ1-2
D: NA
V: TRBV19
CDR3: CASNPGGGLWANYGYTF
DNA: TGTGCCAGTAACCCTGGTGGGGGCCTGTGGGCTAACTATGGCTACACCTTC

size: NA
J: TRBJ2-3
D: TRBD2
V: TRBV19
CDR3: CASKAGDANTQYF
DNA: TGTGCCAGCAAGGCGGGGGATGCAAATACGCAGTATTTT

size: NA
J: TRBJ2-7
D: NA
V: TRBV6-5
CDR3: CASSLGLGEQYF
DNA: TGTGCCAGCAGCCTCGGTCTCGGCGAGCAGTACTTC

size: few
J: TRBJ1-2
D: NA
V: TRBV18
CDR3: CASSLDGYGYTF
DNA: TGTGCCAGCTCCCTCGACGGCTATGGCTACACCTTC

size: NA
J: TRBJ1-5
D: NA
V: TRBV6-5
CDR3: CASSYSYSQPQHF
DNA: TGTGCCAGCAGTTATAGTTACAGCCAGCCCCAGCATTTT

size: few
J: TRBJ2-1
D: NA
V: TRBV19
CDR3: CASNTGTYTDEQFF
DNA: TGTGCCAGTAATACCGGGACTTACACGGATGAGCAGTTCTTC

size: NA
J: TRBJ1-1
D: TRBD1
V: TRBV18
CDR3: CASSLYETGAEAFF
DNA: TGTGCCAGCTCACTGTACGAGACAGGGGCTGAAGCTTTCTTT

size: NA
J: TRBJ2-1
D: NA
V: TRBV9
CDR3: CASSPHSPGSSYNEQFF
DNA: TGTGCCAGCAGCCCCCATAGTCCGGGGAGCTCCTACAATGAGCAGTTCTTC

size: NA
J: TRBJ2-2
D: TRBD1
V: TRBV2
CDR3: CATGQGAGTGELFF
DNA: TGTGCCACCGGACAGGGGGCCGGAACCGGGGAGCTGTTTTTT

size: once
J: TRBJ1-1
D: NA
V: TRBV6-5
CDR3: CASGQGTEAFF
DNA: TGTGCCAGCGGGCAGGGAACTGAAGCTTTCTTT

size: NA
J: TRBJ2-1
D: NA
V: TRBV7-8
CDR3: CASSFEGLTTNEQFF
DNA: TGTGCCAGCAGCTTCGAGGGCCTAACGACGAATGAGCAGTTCTTC

size: NA
J: TRBJ1-2
D: NA
V: TRBV19
CDR3: CASSWSSPSGGYTF
DNA: TGTGCCAGTAGTTGGAGCTCCCCAAGTGGCGGCTACACCTTC

size: NA
J: TRBJ2-5
D: NA
V: TRBV5-1
CDR3: CASSFGQGGETQYF
DNA: TGCGCCAGCAGCTTCGGACAGGGAGGGGAGACCCAGTACTTC

size: few
J: TRBJ1-2
D: NA
V: TRBV6-5
CDR3: CASSSEWDRGRTF
DNA: TGTGCCAGCAGTTCGGAATGGGACCGCGGGAGAACCTTC

size: NA
J: TRBJ2-3
D: TRBD1
V: TRBV5-4
CDR3: CASSPNRQGATDTQYF
DNA: TGTGCCAGCAGCCCGAACAGACAGGGGGCAACAGATACGCAGTATTTT

size: NA
J: TRBJ2-7
D: NA
V: TRBV6-5
CDR3: CASSYSWGPYEQYF
DNA: TGTGCCAGCAGTTACTCGTGGGGGCCCTACGAGCAGTACTTC

size: NA
J: TRBJ1-1
D: NA
V: TRBV9
CDR3: CASSPDPPRGIAFF
DNA: TGTGCCAGCAGCCCCGACCCGCCCCGGGGTATAGCTTTCTTT

size: few
J: TRBJ2-2
D: NA
V: TRBV30
CDR3: CAWSPAGFAGELFF
DNA: TGTGCCTGGAGTCCTGCTGGGTTTGCCGGGGAGCTGTTTTTT

size: NA
J: TRBJ2-1
D: TRBD2
V: TRBV29-1
CDR3: CSVVTVRTSGRNNEQFF
DNA: TGCAGCGTTGTGACCGTTAGAACTAGCGGGAGAAACAATGAGCAGTTCTTC

size: NA
J: TRBJ2-2
D: NA
V: TRBV30
CDR3: CAWNSGQSTGELFF
DNA: TGTGCCTGGAATTCCGGACAGTCCACCGGGGAGCTGTTTTTT

size: NA
J: TRBJ1-5
D: NA
V: TRBV5-1
CDR3: CASSSGPNQPQHF
DNA: TGCGCCAGCAGCAGCGGGCCTAATCAGCCCCAGCATTTT

size: NA
J: TRBJ1-1
D: NA
V: TRBV11-2
CDR3: CASSPLDTPSTEAFF
DNA: TGTGCCAGCAGCCCCCTGGACACTCCCAGCACTGAAGCTTTCTTT

size: NA
J: TRBJ1-1
D: TRBD1
V: TRBV10-1
CDR3: CASSDGQGALTEAFF
DNA: TGCGCCAGCAGTGACGGACAGGGTGCCTTAACTGAAGCTTTCTTT

size: NA
J: TRBJ2-7
D: NA
V: TRBV19
CDR3: CASSTQRGYEQYF
DNA: TGTGCCAGTAGTACCCAACGGGGCTACGAGCAGTACTTC

size: NA
J: TRBJ2-7
D: TRBD2
V: TRBV6-1
CDR3: CASSYAGGSGEQYF
DNA: TGTGCCAGCAGTTATGCGGGGGGGAGTGGCGAGCAGTACTTC

size: NA
J: TRBJ1-6
D: NA
V: TRBV6-5
CDR3: CASSYSGRESPLHF
DNA: TGTGCCAGCAGTTACTCGGGCAGAGAATCACCCCTCCACTTT

size: once
J: TRBJ2-3
D: NA
V: TRBV9
CDR3: CASSGFPDTQYF
DNA: TGTGCCAGCAGCGGGTTTCCAGATACGCAGTATTTT

size: NA
J: TRBJ2-5
D: TRBD2
V: TRBV27
CDR3: CASSAYTSGRERETQYF
DNA: TGTGCCAGCAGTGCTTATACTAGCGGGAGAGAAAGAGAGACCCAGTACTTC

size: few
J: TRBJ2-7
D: NA
V: TRBV5-8
CDR3: CASSKGRWSGEQYF
DNA: TGTGCCAGCAGCAAGGGACGGTGGAGCGGTGAGCAGTACTTC

size: NA
J: TRBJ2-7
D: TRBD2
V: TRBV18
CDR3: CASSPLAGGPIYEQYF
DNA: TGTGCCAGCTCACCTCTGGCGGGGGGGCCTATCTACGAGCAGTACTTC

size: NA
J: TRBJ2-3
D: TRBD2
V: TRBV28
CDR3: CASSSPPSGSRDTQYF
DNA: TGTGCCAGCAGTTCTCCCCCTAGCGGGAGTAGAGATACGCAGTATTTT

size: NA
J: TRBJ2-7
D: NA
V: TRBV6-1
CDR3: CASHARGGGEQYF
DNA: TGTGCCAGTCATGCGCGAGGTGGGGGGGAGCAGTACTTC

size: NA
J: TRBJ2-7
D: TRBD2
V: TRBV25-1
CDR3: CASSQEGGGSYEQYF
DNA: TGTGCCAGCAGCCAGGAGGGCGGGGGCTCCTACGAGCAGTACTTC

size: NA
J: TRBJ2-3
D: TRBD2
V: TRBV11-3
CDR3: CASSWGRGSDTQYF
DNA: TGTGCCAGCAGTTGGGGGAGGGGCTCAGATACGCAGTATTTT

size: NA
J: TRBJ2-5
D: NA
V: TRBV7-2
CDR3: CASSPDWYQETQYF
DNA: TGTGCCAGCAGCCCAGACTGGTACCAAGAGACCCAGTACTTC

size: once
J: TRBJ2-7
D: TRBD1
V: TRBV2
CDR3: CASRLAWDRPSYEQYF
DNA: TGTGCCAGCAGATTAGCGTGGGACAGGCCCTCCTACGAGCAGTACTTC

size: medium-sized
J: TRBJ2-1
D: TRBD2
V: TRBV5-1
CDR3: CASSLSSGRDNEQFF
DNA: TGCGCCAGCAGCTTGTCGAGCGGGAGGGACAATGAGCAGTTCTTC